Listed below are T cell receptor beta chains from one sample, sequenced in a study of blood T cell repertoires in COVID-19. Using immunoSEQ multiplex PCR, the repertoire was profiled, and TCRdb retains in-frame clones only, with some absent. The sample contains tens of thousands of clones, more than 75% of which appear only once. Specimen: peripheral blood. The receptors come from a man between 50 and 59 years old with active or convalescent COVID-19. The CDR3 runs from the conserved cysteine through the conserved F or W. D genes are given only for firm matches. Rows may omit the clone size; those that give it use once, few, many or a size class.

J gene: TRBJ2-1
clone size: once
V gene: TRBV9
D gene: TRBD1
CDR3 DNA: TGTGCCAGCAGCGTAGCGGGACAGGGAGGAAATGAGCAGTTCTTC
CDR3 protein: CASSVAGQGGNEQFF

J gene: TRBJ2-6
clone size: NA
V gene: TRBV7-8
D gene: NA
CDR3 DNA: TGTGCCAGCAGCTTAGGGACGGGAATCTCTGGGGCCAACGTCCTGACTTTC
CDR3 protein: CASSLGTGISGANVLTF

J gene: TRBJ2-2
clone size: NA
V gene: TRBV5-6
D gene: NA
CDR3 DNA: TGTGCCAGCAGCTTGTTACCCGGGATGTCCGGGGAGCTGTTTTTT
CDR3 protein: CASSLLPGMSGELFF

J gene: TRBJ2-3
clone size: NA
V gene: TRBV25-1
D gene: TRBD2
CDR3 DNA: TGTGCCAGCAGTGAACTAGCGGGGGGAACAGATACGCAGTATTTT
CDR3 protein: CASSELAGGTDTQYF

J gene: TRBJ1-2
clone size: NA
V gene: TRBV6-1
D gene: TRBD1
CDR3 DNA: TGTGCCAGCAGTGAAATTTTGAGGGACAGCAATGGCTACACCTTC
CDR3 protein: CASSEILRDSNGYTF

J gene: TRBJ2-2
clone size: NA
V gene: TRBV5-1
D gene: TRBD1
CDR3 DNA: TGCGCCAGCAGCGAGAGGACAGGGACCGGGGAGCTGTTTTTT
CDR3 protein: CASSERTGTGELFF

J gene: TRBJ2-6
clone size: NA
V gene: TRBV19
D gene: TRBD2
CDR3 DNA: TGTGCCAGTAGTATAGACGGGGGGTTTGGGGCCAACGTCCTGACTTTC
CDR3 protein: CASSIDGGFGANVLTF

J gene: TRBJ2-1
clone size: NA
V gene: TRBV10-1
D gene: NA
CDR3 DNA: TGCGCCAGCAGTGATACAGGGGAGCAGTTCTTC
CDR3 protein: CASSDTGEQFF

J gene: TRBJ1-4
clone size: once
V gene: TRBV4-3
D gene: NA
CDR3 DNA: TGCGCCAGCAGCCAAGACAGGGGTAATGAAAAACTGTTTTTT
CDR3 protein: CASSQDRGNEKLFF

J gene: TRBJ1-5
clone size: NA
V gene: TRBV19
D gene: NA
CDR3 DNA: TGTGCCAGTAGTGGACGGACGGGATTTAATCAGCCCCAGCATTTT
CDR3 protein: CASSGRTGFNQPQHF

J gene: TRBJ2-5
clone size: NA
V gene: TRBV30
D gene: TRBD2
CDR3 DNA: TGTGCCTGGAGCCCGGGACTAGCGGGTGGCCAAGAGACCCAGTACTTC
CDR3 protein: CAWSPGLAGGQETQYF

J gene: TRBJ1-1
clone size: NA
V gene: TRBV28
D gene: NA
CDR3 DNA: TGTGCCAGCATAATTCCAGGGAACACTGAAGCTTTCTTT
CDR3 protein: CASIIPGNTEAFF

J gene: TRBJ2-5
clone size: once
V gene: TRBV5-1
D gene: NA
CDR3 DNA: TGCGCCAGCAGGAACGGGACAATATACCAAGAGACCCAGTACTTC
CDR3 protein: CASRNGTIYQETQYF

J gene: TRBJ1-2
clone size: NA
V gene: TRBV29-1
D gene: NA
CDR3 DNA: TGCAGCGTTGACAGGGAAGTTCGGGGCTACACCTTC
CDR3 protein: CSVDREVRGYTF

J gene: TRBJ2-5
clone size: once
V gene: TRBV12-3/TRBV12-4
D gene: NA
CDR3 DNA: TGTGCCAGCAGTTTCGGTAATCAAGAGACCCAGTACTTC
CDR3 protein: CASSFGNQETQYF

J gene: TRBJ1-4
clone size: NA
V gene: TRBV7-9
D gene: TRBD1
CDR3 DNA: TGTGCCAGCAACCCTGGGTGGGACAGCGGCAATGAAAAACTGTTTTTT
CDR3 protein: CASNPGWDSGNEKLFF